The clone carrying this T cell receptor (beta chain) appeared a few times. Each CDR3 protein gets one entry after TCRdb re-called the reads with MiXCR. The sample includes roughly 280,000 distinct CDR3 sequences, roughly 10% of them seen just once. CDR3 length: 15 residues. The V end was cut by 5 bases, the J end by 5 bases, with 18 bases between. The source of the sample is a study of T cell repertoires in cytomegalovirus infection. This TCR came from a human donor in good health (CMV status not recorded). Some clones in this sample may be carry-over from other donors' samples. Sequenced material: PBMCs. The chain couples TRBV12-3 or TRBV12-4 to TRBJ1-2; tentative D call: TRBD1 (5 bases). CDR3 amino acids: CASSRLGSGGYGYTF. DNA of the CDR3: TGTGCCAGCAGTAGACTGGGATCGGGGGGGTATGGCTACACCTTC.